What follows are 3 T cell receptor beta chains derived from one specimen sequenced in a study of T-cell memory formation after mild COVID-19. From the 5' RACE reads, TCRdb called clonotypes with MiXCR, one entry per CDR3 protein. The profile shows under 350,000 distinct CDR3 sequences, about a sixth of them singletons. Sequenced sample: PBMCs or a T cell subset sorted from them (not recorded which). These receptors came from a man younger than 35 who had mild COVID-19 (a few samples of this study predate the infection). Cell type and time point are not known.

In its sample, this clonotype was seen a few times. The CDR3 DNA follows: TGTGCCAGCAGCGTCGGGACGGGCAGCAATCAGCCCCAGCATTTT. This encodes CASSVGTGSNQPQHF. The chain joins TRBV7-8 to TRBJ1-5; D possibly corresponds to TRBD1 (5 bases). The CDR3 contains 15 residues. Trimming stripped 5 bases from V and 1 base from J, with 12 bases between. The germline CDR1 and CDR2 sequences are SGHVS and FQNEAQ.

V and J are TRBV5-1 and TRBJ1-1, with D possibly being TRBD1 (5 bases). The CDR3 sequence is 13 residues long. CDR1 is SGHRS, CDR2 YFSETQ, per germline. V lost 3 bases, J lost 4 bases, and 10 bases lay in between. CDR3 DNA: TGCGCCAGCAGCTGGGGCCGGGGCACTGAAGCTTTCTTT. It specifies CASSWGRGTEAFF.

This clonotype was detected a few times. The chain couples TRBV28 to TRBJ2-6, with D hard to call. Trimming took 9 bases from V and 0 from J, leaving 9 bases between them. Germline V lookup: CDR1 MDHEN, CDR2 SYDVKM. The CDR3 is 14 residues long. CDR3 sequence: CASTTSSGANVLTF. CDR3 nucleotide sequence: TGTGCCAGTACCACCAGCTCTGGGGCCAACGTCCTGACTTTC.